Sequencing of this TCR beta chain was carried out in a study of cytomegalovirus exposure and HLA in healthy donors (dated by TCRdb to about 2017). Background on the whole study: According to a later analysis, the roughly 120 validation repertoires were produced on the same platform as the 700 or so repertoires of the first cohort. The study combined high-throughput TCR immunosequencing, statistical association of individual TCRs with disease status, and machine learning to predict cytomegalovirus infection status. The study aimed to test whether signatures of past pathogen exposure could be identified by cataloging public T cell receptors. In addition to the first cohort of around 670 subjects, a separate validation cohort of under 150 different subjects was used.

The protocol used for the library was the immunoSEQ multiplex PCR assay. The original methods were these. A statistical classification framework was built to diagnose cytomegalovirus status from the catalog of TCR beta chain sequences. What TCRdb holds here is the immuneACCESS table cut down to in-frame rearrangements. Part of the clones is not present; checked against another copy, under half of the missing clones reflect an unresolved V gene, and the others are unexplained. V and J calls and clone size are those listed in that table; D and trimming were worked out from the DNA. Here the sample has tens of thousands of clones; around 94% occur a single time. The ten most abundant clones make up approximately 2.5% of the sample. The donors belonged to the validation cohort of 90 to 150 subjects, which was separate from the roughly 700-subject first cohort. The germline V gene provides CDR1 SQVTM and CDR2 ANQGSEA. V drops 7 bases and J drops 8 bases, leaving 14 bases in between. Inclusive of the bounding cysteine and phenylalanine, the CDR3 is 11 residues long. Here the CDR3 DNA is all that survives: 33 bases in frame from base 1.

The full study reports these points: A later analysis had no HLA typing for the validation cohort, so co-occurrence there was scored across all 120 or so repertoires. Cytomegalovirus status was reported to be diagnosed by the classifier with high specificity and sensitivity in both the original and validation cohorts. The study gave a list of under 200 TCR beta chains associated with cytomegalovirus. The authors suggested that the approach could potentially be extended to other disease states and immunological phenotypes. In vitro tests confirmed that a few of the cytomegalovirus-associated TCR beta chains recognize cytomegalovirus antigens. Of the cluster scores, around 95% were above 0 in a later analysis, which found that TCRs clustered in the first cohort also tended to co-occur in the 95 to 150 validation repertoires. Across donors, most TCR sequences were observed very rarely, whereas some public TCRs were present in many individuals.

Notes on this clone: Its recognized antigen is unknown. Base qualities are not recorded, but no much larger clone differs from it by a single base.

Sequencing was done on a sample of PBMCs. The receptor was derived from a man in his late teens or twenties in good health and CMV-seronegative. The chain was built from TRBV29-1 and TRBJ1-2; a tentative D match to TRBD1 spans 6 bases. The CDR3 protein is CSASTGFGYTF. DNA sequence: TGCAGCGCTAGTACAGGGTTCGGCTACACCTTC.